These 11 T cell receptor beta chains share one sample of origin, sequenced in a study of shared clonotypes between healthy human individuals. The table came from immunoSEQ multiplex PCR; TCRdb's copy has only in-frame clones and leaves some out. The data contain some 1,100,000 clones, about four fifths of them singletons. Input material: memory CD4+ T cells from PBMCs. Subset described: CD45RA-negative fraction. The receptors stem from a man aged 18 to 35 in good health. Some clones in this sample may be carry-over from other donors' samples.

The chain employs TRBV27 and TRBJ2-7, with 7 bases fitting TRBD1. This CDR3 has 15 residues. The V and J ends lost 3 bases and 3 bases, in that order; junction bases with no gene match: 8. Germline assignment: CDR1 MNHEY and CDR2 SMNVEV (reference sequence). CDR3 DNA: TGTGCCAGCAGTTTTGGGCAGGGGGTTTTCTACGAGCAGTACTTC. Protein: CASSFGQGVFYEQYF.

The genes are TRBV7-3 and TRBJ2-2; no clear D. The CDR3 loop spans 13 amino acids. Germline CDR1 and CDR2: SGHTA and FQGTGA. V lost 2 bases to trimming and J lost 9 bases, with 10 bases between them. CDR3 amino acids: CASSLDRYRELFF. The CDR3 DNA follows: TGTGCCAGCAGCTTAGATCGGTACCGGGAGCTGTTTTTT.

J is TRBJ2-1 and V is TRBV5-6; D is uncertain. V gave up 6 bases and J gave up 4 bases, with 8 bases separating them. Germline values: CDR1 SGHDT, CDR2 YYEEEE. The CDR3 consists of 12 residues. The CDR3 nucleotides read TGTGCCAGCAAGCAGCAGTACAATGAGCAGTTCTTC. Amino acids: CASKQQYNEQFF.

CDR3 loop: CASSSDGLGTQYF. CDR3 coding DNA: TGTGCCAGCAGCTCGGATGGCCTCGGGACCCAGTACTTC. The chain joins TRBV7-6 to TRBJ2-5; the D is unclear. In germline, CDR1 is SGHVS, CDR2 FNYEAQ. The CDR3 totals 13 residues. V shed 4 bases and J shed 7 bases, with 13 bases lying between them.

This clone was seen just once. The V and J genes are TRBV7-2 and TRBJ2-3, with D tentatively TRBD1 (5 bases). The germline V gene has CDR1 SGHTA and CDR2 FQGNSA. Trimming took 5 bases from V and 8 from J, leaving 14 bases between them. This CDR3 spans 13 amino acids. The CDR3 spells CASSPVLDSTQYF. CDR3 nucleotides: TGTGCCAGCAGCCCCGTCCTAGACAGTACGCAGTATTTT.

The rearrangement uses TRBV7-2 and TRBJ1-6; the D gene is possibly TRBD1 (6 bases). Trimming cost V 3 bases and J 6 bases, with 15 bases left between them. The CDR3 spans 16 residues. In germline, CDR1 is SGHTA, CDR2 FQGNSA. The CDR3: CASSLEGGFGNSPLHF. The CDR3 nucleotides are TGTGCCAGCAGCTTGGAGGGGGGGTTCGGTAATTCACCCCTCCACTTT.

The chain links TRBV12-5 to TRBJ2-2, with 14 bases lining up with TRBD2. J was trimmed by 1 base and V by 1 base; bases with no gene match: 5. Germline CDR1 reads LGHNT; CDR2 reads FRNRAP. This CDR3 is built from 19 residues. The CDR3 sequence: CASGLGPGLAGENTGELFF. The CDR3 DNA reads TGTGCTAGTGGTTTGGGACCGGGACTAGCGGGAGAGAACACCGGGGAGCTGTTTTTT.

In the case of this clone: The same CDR3 arises from other DNA sequences in this sample as well. V gene TRBV6-6 combines with J gene TRBJ1-2, with D maybe TRBD1 (6 bases). From germline, CDR1 is MNHNY and CDR2 SVGAGI (reference sequence). The ends were cut back, 5 bases at V and 8 bases at J, with 12 bases in the middle. The CDR3 consists of 12 residues. CDR3 DNA: TGTGCCAGCAGTGGCAGGGGTGGCGGCTACACCTTC. Protein: CASSGRGGGYTF.

This chain connects TRBV28 to TRBJ1-5; D is ambiguous. With 6 bases removed from V and 3 bases from J, the gap between germline ends came to 15 bases. The germline V gene has CDR1 MDHEN and CDR2 SYDVKM. This CDR3 region has 15 residues. The CDR3 region has the DNA TGTGCCAGCAGACCCCTTGACATTTACAATCAGCCCCAGCATTTT. Protein sequence: CASRPLDIYNQPQHF.

This chain links TRBV23-1 with TRBJ2-7, with D uncertain. TRBV23-1 qualifies as an ORF whose function is uncertain. CDR3 length: 15 residues. Trimming pared 2 bases from V and 2 bases from J, leaving 13 bases between. The CDR3 loop reads CASSQRTASTYEQYF. For the CDR3, the DNA is TGCGCCAGCAGTCAACGCACAGCTTCGACCTACGAGCAGTACTTC.

A few counts support this clone. The chain joins TRBV7-9 to TRBJ1-3; D remains ambiguous. With 4 bases removed from V and 4 bases from J, the gap between germline ends came to 8 bases. This CDR3 comprises 13 residues. Germline-derived CDR1 and CDR2 are SEHNR and FQNEAQ (reference sequence). The chain's CDR3 is CASSSPAGNTIYF. The CDR3 DNA reads TGTGCCAGCAGCTCCCCCGCCGGAAACACCATATATTTT.